This T cell receptor beta chain was captured by sequencing in a study of Tregs in tolerant kidney transplant recipients. The data were produced by immunoSEQ multiplex PCR, yet TCRdb's version contains in-frame clones alone and is incomplete. The data contain approximately 98,000 clones, 90% of them singletons. Findings and limits, study-wide: Tregs expanded with activated donor B cells seemed most donor-specific. Few patients were studied, so findings need validation in larger groups.

This CDR3 spans 12 amino acids. With 8 bases removed from V and 4 bases from J, the gap between germline ends came to 8 bases. Germline V gives CDR1 LNHDA, CDR2 SQIVND (reference sequence). Thawed PBMCs were FACS-sorted into unstimulated CD4+CD25+CD127- regulatory T cells, CD4+CD25- non-regulatory cells, CD4 and CD8 cells. Comments on this clone: What it recognizes is unknown.

The rearrangement links TRBV19 to TRBJ1-4; D remains ambiguous. Sequenced material: CD4+ T cells from blood, taken before the transplant. This TCR came from a human donor who received a combined kidney and bone marrow transplant. The CDR3, as DNA: TGTGCCAGTGGCCGGGTTAATGAAAAACTGTTTTTT. Its translation: CASGRVNEKLFF. The full variable domain, rest sourced from reference TRBV19 and TRBJ1-4, is DGGITQSPKYLFRKEGQNVTLSCEQNLNHDAMYWYRQDPGQGLRLIYYSQIVNDFQKGDIAEGYSVSREKKESFPLTVTSAQKNPTAFYLCASGRVNEKLFFGSGTQLSVL.